Sequencing of this T cell receptor beta chain was carried out in a study of T cells in Graves' hyperthyroidism and ophthalmopathy. This CDR3 has 14 amino acids. Germline CDR1 reads SGHAT; CDR2 reads FQNNGV. Trimming cost V 1 base and J 7 bases; bases outside gene matches: 7. TCR beta CDR3 regions were amplified from RNA transcripts. HTBI primers were employed in a first-round RT-PCR of the TCR CDR3. TCRdb called the multiplex PCR reads again in MiXCR, with one record for every CDR3 protein. Of 500,000 to 550,000 distinct CDR3 sequences listed, around 20% are singletons. Study-level findings and limits: A model of 13 V-J pairs discriminated ophthalmopathy from stable hyperthyroidism. The model foresaw ophthalmopathy a median roughly 6 months prior to onset.

On this clonotype: Antigen specificity is unknown.

Sequencing was performed on blood. The genes are TRBV11-2 and TRBJ2-7; the match to TRBD1 covers 7 bases. The receptor was derived from a man between 35 and 55 years old with Graves' ophthalmopathy. CDR3 protein: CASSLVGTGVEQYF. Written as DNA, the CDR3 is TGTGCCAGCAGCTTAGTTGGAACAGGGGTTGAGCAGTACTTC.